A single sample is the source of the 10 T cell receptor beta chains below, sequenced in a study of shared clonotypes between healthy human individuals. Here immunoSEQ multiplex PCR was the method, and the copy in TCRdb shows in-frame clones only, minus some. This table has fewer than 1.6 million clones, about 98.5% appearing once. Sequenced input: naive CD4+ T cells sorted from blood. As for subset: CD45RA+ positively selected. The receptor source for this set is a man aged 25 to 40 in good health.

The rearrangement uses TRBV7-9 and TRBJ2-3; no clear D. The V end lost 4 bases, the J end lost 7 bases, and 9 bases lay between the germline ends. The CDR3 is 12 amino acids. Germline V gives CDR1 SEHNR, CDR2 FQNEAQ (reference sequence). CDR3 region: CASSSLPNTQYF. For the CDR3, the DNA is TGTGCCAGCAGCTCCTTGCCAAATACGCAGTATTTT.

The chain is built from TRBV10-2 and TRBJ2-1; 11 bases match TRBD2. This CDR3 spans 17 amino acids. Per the germline V gene, CDR1 is WSHSY and CDR2 is SAAADI. After removal of 0 bases from V and 7 bases from J, the junction contained 8 bases not matched to a gene. The CDR3 loop reads CASSESIAGGIINEQFF. The CDR3 coding sequence is TGCGCCAGCAGTGAGTCGATAGCGGGAGGGATTATAAATGAGCAGTTCTTC.

The rearrangement uses TRBV20-1 and TRBJ2-1; D not certain. Per the germline V gene, CDR1 is DFQATT and CDR2 is SNEGSKA (reference sequence). The ends were cut back, 6 bases at V and 5 bases at J, with 8 bases in the middle. The CDR3 is 11 amino acids. The CDR3 sequence is CSASFDNEQFF. CDR3 DNA sequence: TGCAGTGCCTCTTTTGACAATGAGCAGTTCTTC.

This clone came up once. The rearrangement uses TRBV5-4 and TRBJ2-1; TRBD2 agrees at 9 bases. This CDR3 region has 16 residues. The germline gives CDR1 SGHNT, CDR2 YYREEE (reference sequence). J gave up 5 bases and V 4 bases, and 10 bases lay outside the gene matches. DNA for the CDR3: TGTGCCAGCAGCAAAAAAGCTGGACTAGCGCACAATGAGCAGTTCTTC. Its protein product is CASSKKAGLAHNEQFF.

V gene TRBV18 combines with J gene TRBJ2-1; TRBD2 agrees at 8 bases. This CDR3 contains 15 residues. Germline lookup yields CDR1 KGHSH and CDR2 LQKENI. Germline trimming cut 2 bases from V and 3 bases from J; bases unmatched to any gene: 3. The CDR3 region has the DNA TGTGCCAGCTCACCAATAGCGGGGTACTACAATGAGCAGTTCTTC. Translated: CASSPIAGYYNEQFF.

This chain links TRBV7-8 with TRBJ2-7; D is uncertain. Germline assignment: CDR1 SGHVS and CDR2 FQNEAQ. V gave up 1 base and J gave up 5 bases, with 12 bases separating them. The CDR3 covers 14 residues. CDR3 sequence reads: CASSLVGYADEQYF. The CDR3 DNA follows: TGTGCCAGCAGCTTAGTGGGGTACGCCGACGAGCAGTACTTC.

The rearrangement uses TRBV4-1 and TRBJ2-2, with D unclear. CDR3 length equals 14 residues. V shed 0 bases and J shed 5 bases, with 7 bases lying between them. Germline V gene sequence: CDR1 MGHRA, CDR2 YSYEKL. The CDR3 nucleotides read TGCGCCAGCAGCCAAGAGGACCAAACCGGGGAGCTGTTTTTT. Its protein product is CASSQEDQTGELFF.

The rearrangement links TRBV19 to TRBJ2-7, with D maybe TRBD1 (6 bases). Germline lookup yields CDR1 LNHDA and CDR2 SQIVND (reference sequence). The ends were cut back, 4 bases at V and 12 bases at J, with 16 bases in the middle. The CDR3 sequence is 12 residues long. The CDR3 nucleotides are TGTGCCAGTAGTACCTCCCACAGGGATCGGTACTTC. Amino acids: CASSTSHRDRYF.

V is TRBV5-4 and J is TRBJ2-7, with 7 nucleotides matching TRBD1. The junction had 6 bases not matched to a gene; V was cut back by 3 bases and J by 0 bases. Germline assignment: CDR1 SGHNT and CDR2 YYREEE (reference sequence). The CDR3 runs 15 residues. CDR3 sequence reads: CASSSRGTASYEQYF. The CDR3 bases are TGTGCCAGCAGCTCCCGAGGGACAGCCTCCTACGAGCAGTACTTC.

V gene TRBV4-1 combines with J gene TRBJ1-5; D not certain. The germline gives CDR1 MGHRA, CDR2 YSYEKL. Between the trimmed V and J ends, which lost 4 bases and 2 bases, there was a span of 9 bases. The CDR3 loop spans 14 amino acids. CDR3 sequence: CASSPTPGNQPQHF. DNA of the CDR3: TGCGCCAGCAGCCCTACACCGGGCAATCAGCCCCAGCATTTT.